The entry below describes one T cell receptor (beta chain). Its antigen is currently unknown. The CDR3 length is 10 residues. V lost 2 bases to trimming and J lost 6 bases, with 5 bases between them. The germline gives CDR1 SQVTM, CDR2 ANQGSEA. Using immunoSEQ multiplex PCR, the repertoire was profiled, and TCRdb retains in-frame clones only, with some absent. Seen here are some 120,000 clones, more than 85% observed once, and the top ten hold 2.5% to 3%. The data belong to a study of T cell responses to AZD1222 COVID-19 vaccine. Findings and limits, study-wide: The donor group comprised mostly white British people and more females; the analysis possibly underestimated clonal diversity. Breadth and depth of Spike-specific TCRs rose after two AZD1222 doses.

The sequenced sample was peripheral blood, obtained on day 0 of AZD1222 vaccination. The rearrangement joins TRBV29-1 to TRBJ2-7; tentative D call: TRBD1 (5 bases). The TCR comes from an adult in good health. CDR3 in DNA: TGCAGCGTTGAACAGGGCGAGCAGTACTTC. Translation gives CSVEQGEQYF.